The clone carrying this T cell receptor beta chain was counted between two and nine times. The target antigen is unknown. Thyroid ultrasound and orbital computed tomography, with clinical symptoms and serum thyroxine and TRAb, informed diagnoses. These data are taken from a study of T cells in Graves' hyperthyroidism and ophthalmopathy. Study-level findings and limits: Most clonotypes expanded in the thyroid (above 0.001) were also present in blood.

With 5 bases removed from V and 4 bases from J, the gap between germline ends came to 14 bases. The CDR3 consists of 14 residues. CDR1 and CDR2 (germline): SGHTA, FQGNSA. There were TCR beta CDR3 regions amplified from RNA transcripts. The study used the HTBI primer set for a first-round RT-PCR of the TCR CDR3. TCRdb processed the multiplex PCR reads anew with MiXCR; each CDR3 protein has one entry. The data contain about 560,000 distinct CDR3 sequences, about a sixth of them seen just once; the ten biggest clones take up approximately 20%. This TCR was recovered from a young woman with Graves' hyperthyroidism. The chain has TRBV7-2 and TRBJ2-5, with D tentatively TRBD1 (5 bases). What was sequenced was blood. The CDR3 DNA follows: TGTGCCAGCAGCAATAAGTGGGGCGGAGAGACCCAGTACTTC. This gives the protein CASSNKWGGETQYF.